Detailed here is one TCR beta chain. The sample belongs to a study of blood T cell repertoires in COVID-19. Looking at the study overall: Researchers got acute and convalescent COVID-19 samples from the United States, Italy and Spain. Sources were T cells, B-cell-depleted T cells, or PBMCs; the material itself was cDNA or gDNA.

The CDR3 is 15 residues long. The germline V gene encodes CDR1 MGHRA and CDR2 YSYEKL. Trimming took off 0 bases at V and 2 bases at J, with 9 bases between the two ends. Per the original data handling: Reference gene primer amplification in the assay estimated nucleated cell counts. Clones were sequenced by immunoSEQ multiplex PCR, and TCRdb holds only the in-frame ones, with some missing. Clone size and the V and J calls come from that table; the DNA yielded D and trimming. This sample has about 200,000 clones, with just under 85% found just once. Patients in Seattle were enrolled during active infection, then followed longitudinally.

The clonotype comes from a man in his 60s with COVID-19, enrolled during active disease. The chain couples TRBV4-1 to TRBJ2-3, with D tentatively TRBD1 (6 bases). The sequencing sample was made of peripheral blood. CDR3 sequence reads: CASSQEGQYTDTQYF. In DNA form, the CDR3 reads TGCGCCAGCAGCCAAGAGGGACAATACACAGATACGCAGTATTTT.